This TCR beta chain appears in the sequencing data of a study of beta chain features in type 1 diabetes. Study as a whole: There were approximately 100 million sorted cells examined across all samples.

Overall study findings and caveats: Insertion counts at VDJ junctions were lower in type 1 diabetes patients, who also showed more deletions there.

The CDR3 consists of 14 residues. V shed 6 bases and J 6 bases; nucleotides not matched to a gene: 9. CDR1 and CDR2 from the germline V gene are SGHNT and YYREEE (reference sequence). The purity of all sorted populations exceeded 95%. Of the isolated RNA, all was reverse transcribed, and so the sequenced material was expressed TCRB transcripts. Assay used: immunoSEQ multiplex PCR; TCRdb lists only in-frame clones, some missing. In the table there are under 900,000 clones, about 17% of which are singletons. In regard to this clone: Its antigen is not known.

Input material: naive CD4+ T cells from blood. V and J are TRBV5-4 and TRBJ2-3; TRBD2 aligns across 8 bases. This clonotype originated in a woman aged 18-29 years in good health. The CDR3 loop is CASTQREGRDTQYF. CDR3 coding DNA: TGTGCCAGCACCCAACGGGAGGGTAGGGATACGCAGTATTTT. The whole variable domain, filled in from reference TRBV5-4 and TRBJ2-3, reads ETGVTQSPTHLIKTRGQQVTLRCSSQSGHNTVSWYQQALGQGPQFIFQYYREEENGRGNFPPRFSGLQFPNYSSELNVNALELDDSALYLCASTQREGRDTQYFGPGTRLTVL.